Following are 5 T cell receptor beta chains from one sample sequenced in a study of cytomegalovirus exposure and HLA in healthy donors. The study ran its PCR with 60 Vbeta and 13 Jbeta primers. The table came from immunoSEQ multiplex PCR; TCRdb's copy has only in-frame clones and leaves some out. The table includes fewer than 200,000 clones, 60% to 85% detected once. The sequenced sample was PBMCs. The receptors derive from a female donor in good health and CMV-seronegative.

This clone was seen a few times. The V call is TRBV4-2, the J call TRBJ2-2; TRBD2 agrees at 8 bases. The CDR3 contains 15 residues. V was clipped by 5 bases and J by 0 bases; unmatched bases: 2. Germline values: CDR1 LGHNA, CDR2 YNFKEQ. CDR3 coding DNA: TGTGCCAGCAGCACGGGACTAGCGAACACCGGGGAGCTGTTTTTT. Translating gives CASSTGLANTGELFF.

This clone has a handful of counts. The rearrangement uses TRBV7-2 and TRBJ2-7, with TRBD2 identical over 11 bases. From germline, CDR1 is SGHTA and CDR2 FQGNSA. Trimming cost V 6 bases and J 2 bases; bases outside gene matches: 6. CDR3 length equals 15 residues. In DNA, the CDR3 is TGTGCCAGCAGTCGTGCTAGCGGGGGGACCTACGAGCAGTACTTC. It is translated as CASSRASGGTYEQYF.

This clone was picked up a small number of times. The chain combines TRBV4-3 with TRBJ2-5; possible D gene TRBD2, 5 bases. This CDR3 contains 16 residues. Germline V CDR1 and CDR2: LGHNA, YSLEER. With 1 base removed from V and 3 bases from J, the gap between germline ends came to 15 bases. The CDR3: CASSQGDGNREETQYF. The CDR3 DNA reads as TGCGCCAGCAGCCAAGGCGACGGGAACCGAGAAGAGACCCAGTACTTC.

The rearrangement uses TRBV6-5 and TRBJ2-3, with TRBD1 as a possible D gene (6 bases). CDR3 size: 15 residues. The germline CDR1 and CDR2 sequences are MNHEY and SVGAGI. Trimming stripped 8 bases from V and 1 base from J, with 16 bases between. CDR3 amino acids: CASGTGQTRTDTQYF. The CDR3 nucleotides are TGTGCCAGCGGCACAGGGCAGACCCGCACAGATACGCAGTATTTT.

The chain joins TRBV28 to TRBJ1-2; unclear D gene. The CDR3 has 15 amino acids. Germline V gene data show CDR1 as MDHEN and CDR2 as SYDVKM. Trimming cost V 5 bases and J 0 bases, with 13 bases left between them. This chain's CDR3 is CASSATAGTNYGYTF. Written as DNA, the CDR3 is TGTGCCAGCAGTGCTACTGCCGGGACTAACTATGGCTACACCTTC.